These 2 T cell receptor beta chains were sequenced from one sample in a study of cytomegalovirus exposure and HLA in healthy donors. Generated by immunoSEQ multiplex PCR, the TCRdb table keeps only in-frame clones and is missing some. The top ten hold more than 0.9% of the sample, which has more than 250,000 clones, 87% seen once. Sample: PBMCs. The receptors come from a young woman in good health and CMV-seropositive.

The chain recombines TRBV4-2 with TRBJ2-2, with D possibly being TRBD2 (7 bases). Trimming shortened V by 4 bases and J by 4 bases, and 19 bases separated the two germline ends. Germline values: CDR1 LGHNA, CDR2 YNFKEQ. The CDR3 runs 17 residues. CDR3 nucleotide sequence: TGTGCCAGCAGCCCCCGAATGGGGGGGGCAGGCACCGGGGAGCTGTTTTTT. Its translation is CASSPRMGGAGTGELFF.

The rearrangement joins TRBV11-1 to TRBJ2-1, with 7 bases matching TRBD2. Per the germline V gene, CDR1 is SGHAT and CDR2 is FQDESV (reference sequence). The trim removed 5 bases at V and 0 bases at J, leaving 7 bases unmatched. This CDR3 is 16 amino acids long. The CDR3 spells CASSLIAGSSYNEQFF. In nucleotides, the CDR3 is TGTGCCAGCAGCCTGATAGCGGGTAGCTCCTACAATGAGCAGTTCTTC.